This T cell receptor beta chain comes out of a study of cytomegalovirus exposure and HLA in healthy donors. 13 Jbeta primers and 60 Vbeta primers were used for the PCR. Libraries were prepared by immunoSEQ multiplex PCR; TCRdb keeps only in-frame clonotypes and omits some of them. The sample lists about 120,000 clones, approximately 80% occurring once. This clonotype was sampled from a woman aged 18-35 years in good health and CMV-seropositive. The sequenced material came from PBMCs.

CDR3 nucleotide sequence: TGTGCCTGGAGTGTACTTGTAGTTCCCCGCGAGCAGTACTTC. Amino acid sequence: CAWSVLVVPREQYF. The V gene is TRBV30, the J gene TRBJ2-7, with no clear D. Germline values: CDR1 GTSNPN, CDR2 SVGIG (reference sequence). The CDR3 has 14 residues. Trimming took 0 bases from V and 6 from J, leaving 15 bases between them.